This T cell receptor beta chain was observed in a study of blood T cell repertoires in COVID-19. Study in general: Whether acute or convalescent, the COVID-19 samples came from the United States, Italy and Spain. The analysed material was cDNA or gDNA that came from T cells, B-cell-depleted T cells, or PBMCs.

In the authors' methods: Nucleated cell number was recorded as an estimate derived from reference gene primer amplification. The table came from immunoSEQ multiplex PCR; TCRdb's copy has only in-frame clones and leaves some out. V, J and clone size were drawn from that table, and D and trimming were deduced from the DNA. The sample holds about 84,000 clones, over 65% seen once. CDR3 length equals 16 residues. Germline V lookup: CDR1 MNHNS, CDR2 SASEGT. Trimming cost V 1 base and J 5 bases, with 12 bases left between them. This rearrangement joins TRBV6-1 to TRBJ1-6; tentatively, D is TRBD1 (5 bases). Sequenced sample: peripheral blood. This sequence originates from a man aged 50 to 60 with active or convalescent COVID-19. Written as DNA, the CDR3 is TGTGCCAGCAGTGAAGGGAGGGGAGGGAATAATTCACCCCTCCACTTT. It yields the protein CASSEGRGGNNSPLHF.